Given below is one T cell receptor beta chain in context. The data belong to a study of T-cell reconstitution after alpha-beta-depleted transplantation in children. Construction of the TCRbeta library involved unique molecular identifiers. One entry per CDR3 protein results from TCRdb running MiXCR on the PCR reads. The data hold 600,000 to 700,000 distinct CDR3 sequences, with 16% observed a single time. V lost 2 bases and J lost 3, with 25 bases in between. The CDR3 runs 19 residues. CDR1 is SGHAT and CDR2 is FQDESV in the germline V gene (reference sequence). This chain connects TRBV11-1 to TRBJ1-2; weak D call: TRBD1 (5 bases). The starting material was PBMCs from the stem cell graft donor, obtained from the stem cell graft. The TCR comes from a human donor who donated a stem cell graft to a child with acute myeloid leukemia. The CDR3 sequence: CASSLTRRQGTIHDYGYTF. The CDR3 DNA is TGTGCCAGCAGCTTAACCAGGCGGCAGGGTACCATCCATGACTATGGCTACACCTTC.